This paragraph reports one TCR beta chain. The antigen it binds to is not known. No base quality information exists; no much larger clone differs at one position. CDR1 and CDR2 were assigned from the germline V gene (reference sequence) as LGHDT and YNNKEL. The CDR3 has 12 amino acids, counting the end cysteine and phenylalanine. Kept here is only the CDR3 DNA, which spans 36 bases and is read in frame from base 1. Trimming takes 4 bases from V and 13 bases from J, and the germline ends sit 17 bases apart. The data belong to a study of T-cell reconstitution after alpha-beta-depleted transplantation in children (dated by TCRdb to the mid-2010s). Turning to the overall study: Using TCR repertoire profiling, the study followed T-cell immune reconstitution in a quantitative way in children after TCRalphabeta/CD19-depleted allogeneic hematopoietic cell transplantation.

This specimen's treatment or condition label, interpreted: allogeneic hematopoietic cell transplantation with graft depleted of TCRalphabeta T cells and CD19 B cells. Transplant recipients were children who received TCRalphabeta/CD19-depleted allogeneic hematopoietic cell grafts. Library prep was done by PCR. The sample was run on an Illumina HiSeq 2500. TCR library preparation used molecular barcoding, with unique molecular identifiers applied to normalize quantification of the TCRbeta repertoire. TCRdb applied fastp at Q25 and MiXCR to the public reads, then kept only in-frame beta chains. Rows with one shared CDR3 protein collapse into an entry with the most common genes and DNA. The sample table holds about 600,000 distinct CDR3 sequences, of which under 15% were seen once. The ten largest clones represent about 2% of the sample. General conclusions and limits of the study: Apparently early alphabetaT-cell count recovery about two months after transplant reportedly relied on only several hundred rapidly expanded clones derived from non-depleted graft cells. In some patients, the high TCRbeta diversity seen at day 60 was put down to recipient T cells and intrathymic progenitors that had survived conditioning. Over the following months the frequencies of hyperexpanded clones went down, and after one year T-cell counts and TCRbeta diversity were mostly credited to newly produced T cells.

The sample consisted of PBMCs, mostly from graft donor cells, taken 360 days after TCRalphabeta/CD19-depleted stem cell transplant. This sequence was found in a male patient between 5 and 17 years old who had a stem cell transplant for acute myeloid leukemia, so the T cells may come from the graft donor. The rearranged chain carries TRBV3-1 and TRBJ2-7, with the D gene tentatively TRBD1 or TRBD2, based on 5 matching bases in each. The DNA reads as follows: TGTGCCAGCAGCCGACACCCGGGACCGCGCTACTTC. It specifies CASSRHPGPRYF.